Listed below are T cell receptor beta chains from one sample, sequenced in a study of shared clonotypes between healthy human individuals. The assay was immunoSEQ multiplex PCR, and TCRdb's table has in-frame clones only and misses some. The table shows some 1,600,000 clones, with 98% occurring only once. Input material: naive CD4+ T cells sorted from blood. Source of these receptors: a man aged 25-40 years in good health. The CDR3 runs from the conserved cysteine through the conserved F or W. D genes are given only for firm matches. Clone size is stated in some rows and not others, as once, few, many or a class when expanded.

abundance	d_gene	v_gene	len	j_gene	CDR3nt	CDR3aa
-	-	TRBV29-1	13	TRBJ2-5	TGCAGCGTTGTGTCTACAGGCGGAGAGACCCAGTACTTC	CSVVSTGGETQYF
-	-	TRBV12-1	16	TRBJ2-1	TGTGCCAGCAGCTTTTCCCTAGCGGGAGCTCATCATGAGCAGTTCTTC	CASSFSLAGAHHEQFF
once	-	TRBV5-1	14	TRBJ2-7	TGCGCCAGCAGCTTCTCTGGACCGTCCTACGAGCAGTACTTC	CASSFSGPSYEQYF
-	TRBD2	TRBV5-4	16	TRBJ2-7	TGTGCCAGCAGCTCCGGGACTAGCGGGAGAGGAGACGAGCAGTACTTC	CASSSGTSGRGDEQYF
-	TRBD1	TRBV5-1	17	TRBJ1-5	TGCGCCAGCAGCTTGGGGACAGGGGGCGACGCCCGGCAGCCCCAGCATTTT	CASSLGTGGDARQPQHF
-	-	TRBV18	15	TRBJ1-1	TGTGCCAGCTCACCCCTTTCCGGGAGGGCCACTGAAGCTTTCTTT	CASSPLSGRATEAFF
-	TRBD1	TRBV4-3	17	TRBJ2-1	TGCGCCAGCAGCCAGGAAGACAGGGGCGATTACTACAATGAGCAGTTCTTC	CASSQEDRGDYYNEQFF
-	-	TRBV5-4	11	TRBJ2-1	TGTGCCAGCAGCATTAACAATGAGCAGTTCTTC	CASSINNEQFF
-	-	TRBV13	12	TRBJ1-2	TGTGCCAGCAGCTTAGTTAGCTATGGCTACACCTTC	CASSLVSYGYTF
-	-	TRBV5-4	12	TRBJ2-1	TGTGCCAGCAGCTTGAATTGGTATGAGCAGTTCTTC	CASSLNWYEQFF
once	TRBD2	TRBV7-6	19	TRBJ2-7	TGTGCCAGCAGCTTAGCCGTAACCCTAGCGGGGGCGAGCTCCTACGAGCAGTACTTC	CASSLAVTLAGASSYEQYF
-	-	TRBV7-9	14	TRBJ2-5	TGTGCCAGCAGCTTAGCCACTGCAGGAGAGACCCAGTACTTC	CASSLATAGETQYF
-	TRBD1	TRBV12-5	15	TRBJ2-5	TGTGCTAGTGGTTCCGGGACAGAGAGGGAAGAGACCCAGTACTTC	CASGSGTEREETQYF
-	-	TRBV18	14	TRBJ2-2	TGTGCCAGCTCACCCAGACGGGAGACCGGGGAGCTGTTTTTT	CASSPRRETGELFF
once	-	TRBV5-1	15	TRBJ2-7	TGCGCCAGCAGCTTGGTAGGGGGAGTCTGGGACGAGCAGTACTTC	CASSLVGGVWDEQYF
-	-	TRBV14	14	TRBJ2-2	TGTGCCAGCAGCCTTCAGTTTGGTGCCGGGGAGCTGTTTTTT	CASSLQFGAGELFF
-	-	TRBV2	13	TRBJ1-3	TGTGCCAGCAAACAGGACTCTGGAAACACCATATATTTT	CASKQDSGNTIYF
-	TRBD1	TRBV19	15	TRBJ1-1	TGTGCCAGTAGTGTAAACAGGGGCCTCGGCACTGAAGCTTTCTTT	CASSVNRGLGTEAFF
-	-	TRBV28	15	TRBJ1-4	TGTGCCAGCAGTACTTTCGGGGGATCTAATGAAAAACTGTTTTTT	CASSTFGGSNEKLFF
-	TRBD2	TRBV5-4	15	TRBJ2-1	TGTGCCAGCAGCCCGGGACTAGCGGGTAACAATGAGCAGTTCTTC	CASSPGLAGNNEQFF
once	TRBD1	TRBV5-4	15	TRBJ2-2	TGTGCCAGCAGCTTGTTCCAGGGGGACACCGGGGAGCTGTTTTTT	CASSLFQGDTGELFF
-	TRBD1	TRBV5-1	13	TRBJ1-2	TGCGCCAGCAAGGGGACAGGGGGTTATGGCTACACCTTC	CASKGTGGYGYTF
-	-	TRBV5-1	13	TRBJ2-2	TGCGCCAGCAGCTTGGACCCGGCGGGGGAGCTGTTTTTT	CASSLDPAGELFF
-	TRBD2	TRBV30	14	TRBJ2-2	TGTGCCTGGAGTAGTAGCGGGAGTACCGGGGAGCTGTTTTTT	CAWSSSGSTGELFF